Shown below are 7 T cell receptor beta chains from a single sample sequenced in a study of shared clonotypes between healthy human individuals. Repertoires were generated with immunoSEQ multiplex PCR, while TCRdb's copy carries only in-frame clones and drops some. The profile shows 450,000 to 650,000 clones, just over 75% of them singletons. Material: PBMCs. The source is a woman aged 40 to 50 in good health. Some clones in this sample may be carry-over from other donors' samples.

The chain combines TRBV7-2 with TRBJ2-5, with D perhaps assigned TRBD1 or TRBD2 (5 bases each). V shed 5 bases and J shed 11 bases, with 27 bases lying between them. The germline V gene encodes CDR1 SGHTA and CDR2 FQGNSA. The CDR3 is 16 residues long. The CDR3 is CASSRSVETALGEQYF. CDR3 coding DNA: TGTGCCAGCAGCCGGAGCGTGGAGACAGCTCTGGGGGAGCAGTACTTC.

This clone showed up just a few times. The chain is built from TRBV2 and TRBJ2-1; TRBD2 agrees at 7 bases. The length of the CDR3 is 15 residues. The V segment lost 3 bases and the J segment 6 bases; nucleotides outside the gene matches: 8. CDR1 and CDR2 (germline): SNHLY, FYNNEI. CDR3 nucleotides: TGTGCCAGCAGTGAGCGAACTAGCGACGTCAATGAGCAGTTCTTC. Protein product: CASSERTSDVNEQFF.

The chain carries TRBV20-1 and TRBJ2-1; D unclear. The germline CDR1 and CDR2 sequences are DFQATT and SNEGSKA (reference sequence). This CDR3 contains 11 residues. V dropped 3 bases and J dropped 8 bases, with 8 bases sitting between them. The CDR3 here is CSASEDYEQFF. As DNA, the CDR3 is TGCAGTGCTAGTGAGGATTATGAGCAGTTCTTC.

The V call is TRBV14, the J call TRBJ2-1; TRBD2 aligns across 10 bases. This CDR3 spans 16 amino acids. Germline V gene sequence: CDR1 SGHDN, CDR2 FVKESK. With V trimmed by 4 bases and J by 7 bases, 10 bases remained unmatched. The CDR3 DNA follows: TGTGCCAGCAGCCCCCGTCTAGCGGGAGAGGGGAATGAGCAGTTCTTC. Translated: CASSPRLAGEGNEQFF.

DNA of the CDR3: TGTGCCAGTAGTGCCCGAAGCGGGGGGCTATTCGGGGAGCTGTTTTTT. It is translated as CASSARSGGLFGELFF. This rearrangement joins TRBV19 to TRBJ2-2; 9 bases fit TRBD2. Germline CDR1 reads LNHDA; CDR2 reads SQIVND (reference sequence). The CDR3 contains 16 residues. Trimming took 5 bases from V and 7 from J; bases not matched to a gene: 11.

Details on this clone: This may be a read error, as it is one base from a much larger clone. The chain employs TRBV6-5 and TRBJ1-1, with D uncertain. The germline V gene has CDR1 MNHEY and CDR2 SVGAGI. The CDR3 contains 15 residues. Trimming left V 0 bases short and J 5 bases short, with 13 bases between. The CDR3 bases are TGTGCCAGCAGTTACTCCCCCCTACTAGGGACTGAAGCTTTCTTT. This encodes CASSYSPLLGTEAFF.

The chain couples TRBV19 to TRBJ2-2; tentative D call: TRBD2 (5 bases). This CDR3 comprises 15 residues. Germline V gene lookup returns CDR1 LNHDA and CDR2 SQIVND (reference sequence). Trimming removed 2 bases at V and 1 base at J, with 8 bases between. For the CDR3, the DNA is TGTGCCAGTAGTATAAAGCGGCTGAACACCGGGGAGCTGTTTTTT. It yields the protein CASSIKRLNTGELFF.